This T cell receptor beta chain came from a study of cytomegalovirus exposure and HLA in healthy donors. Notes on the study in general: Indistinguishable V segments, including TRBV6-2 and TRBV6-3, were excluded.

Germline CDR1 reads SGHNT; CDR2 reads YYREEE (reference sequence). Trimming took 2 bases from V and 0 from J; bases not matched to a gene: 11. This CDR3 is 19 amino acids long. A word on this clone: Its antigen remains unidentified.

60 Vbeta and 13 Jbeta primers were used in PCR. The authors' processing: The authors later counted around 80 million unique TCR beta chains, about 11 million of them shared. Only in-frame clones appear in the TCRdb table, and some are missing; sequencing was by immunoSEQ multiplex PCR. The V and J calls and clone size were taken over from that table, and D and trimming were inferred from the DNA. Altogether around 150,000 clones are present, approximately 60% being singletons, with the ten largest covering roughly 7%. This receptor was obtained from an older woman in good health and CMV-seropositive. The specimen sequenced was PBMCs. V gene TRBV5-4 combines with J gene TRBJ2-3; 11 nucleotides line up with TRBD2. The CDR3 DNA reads TGTGCCAGCAGCTTTACCCGTGGGACTAGCGGATCTAGCACAGATACGCAGTATTTT. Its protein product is CASSFTRGTSGSSTDTQYF.